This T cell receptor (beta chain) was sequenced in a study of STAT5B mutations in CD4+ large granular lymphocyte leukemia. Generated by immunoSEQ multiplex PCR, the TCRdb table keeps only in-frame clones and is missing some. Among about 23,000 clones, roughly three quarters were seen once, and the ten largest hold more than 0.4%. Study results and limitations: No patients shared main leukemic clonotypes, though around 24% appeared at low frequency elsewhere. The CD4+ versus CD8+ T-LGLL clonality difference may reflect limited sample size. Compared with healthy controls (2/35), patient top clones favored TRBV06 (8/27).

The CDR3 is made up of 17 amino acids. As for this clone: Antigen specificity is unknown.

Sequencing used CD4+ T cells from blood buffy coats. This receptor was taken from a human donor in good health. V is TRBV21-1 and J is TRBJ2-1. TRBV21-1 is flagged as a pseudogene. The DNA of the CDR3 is TGTGCCAGCAGCGGTCCGGGACCCCGTGGAGTCGGGGATGAGCAGTTCTTC. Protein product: CASSGPGPRGVGDEQFF.